Shown below are 15 T cell receptor beta chains from a single sample sequenced in a study of T cell repertoires in cytomegalovirus infection. Antigens of these TCRs are unknown. Via MiXCR, TCRdb re-called the reads, giving one row per CDR3 protein. The sample shows roughly 730,000 distinct CDR3 sequences, roughly 36% of them seen only once. The sequencing here drew on cultured PBMCs, taken from culture after CMV antigen stimulation. The receptors stem from a human donor in good health (CMV status not recorded). Some clones in this sample may be carry-over from other donors' samples.

This clonotype was observed many times. This chain links TRBV7-2 with TRBJ2-3, with D maybe TRBD1 (5 bases). Germline V gives CDR1 SGHTA, CDR2 FQGNSA. V was cut by 1 base and J by 9 bases, with 11 bases left in between. The CDR3 is made up of 13 amino acids. CDR3 loop: CASSLGGGRTQYF. DNA of the CDR3: TGTGCCAGCAGCTTAGGGGGCGGTCGCACGCAGTATTTT. The full variable domain, in which reference TRBV7-2 and TRBJ2-3 provide the parts outside the CDR3, is GAGVSQSPSNKVTEKGKDVELRCDPISGHTALYWYRQSLGQGLEFLIYFQGNSAPDKSGLPSDRFSAERTGGSVSTLTIQRTQQEDSAVYLCASSLGGGRTQYFGPGTRLTVL.

This chain uses TRBV11-3 with TRBJ2-1; 10 bases map to TRBD2. The germline gives CDR1 SGHNT, CDR2 YENEEA. The CDR3 is 16 residues long. V was pared by 3 bases and J by 7 bases, with 9 bases of the junction left unmatched. The CDR3 loop is CASSFGSGGARNEQFF. The CDR3 nucleotides read TGTGCCAGCAGCTTTGGAAGCGGGGGGGCCAGGAATGAGCAGTTCTTC.

The genes are TRBV18 and TRBJ1-5; perhaps TRBD1 as D (6 bases). This CDR3 is 15 amino acids long. The V end lost 2 bases, the J end lost 5 bases, and 13 bases lay between the germline ends. Germline loops: CDR1 KGHSH, CDR2 LQKENI. In DNA form, the CDR3 reads TGTGCCAGCTCACCATCCAGGGGAAGCGATCAGCCCCAGCATTTT. Translated: CASSPSRGSDQPQHF.

This clonotype turned up a few times. CDR3 nucleotide sequence: TGTGCCAGCAGGGAGATCGGGGGACATACGCAGTATTTT. It specifies CASREIGGHTQYF. This chain links TRBV2 with TRBJ2-3; D might be TRBD2 (6 bases). The germline V and J ends were trimmed by 6 bases and 7 bases, with 14 bases remaining between them. The CDR3 spans 13 residues. CDR1 and CDR2 (germline): SNHLY, FYNNEI.

The chain couples TRBV20-1 to TRBJ2-1, with 8 bases fitting TRBD2. Losses at the gene ends were 0 bases for V and 7 bases for J; bases not matched to a gene: 8. CDR1 and CDR2 (germline): DFQATT, SNEGSKA (reference sequence). The CDR3 covers 15 residues. The CDR3 reads CSAREIAGMSNEQFF. Here the CDR3 DNA reads TGCAGTGCTAGAGAAATAGCGGGAATGTCTAATGAGCAGTTCTTC.

The chain carries TRBV4-1 and TRBJ1-2; 7 nucleotides line up with TRBD1. Germline V lookup: CDR1 MGHRA, CDR2 YSYEKL. The CDR3 has 17 residues. The V and J ends lost 2 bases and 2 bases, in that order; junction bases with no gene match: 11. CDR3 in DNA: TGCGCCAGCAGCCAAAGCCCGGGGCAGGGGGTAAACTATGGCTACACCTTC. It encodes CASSQSPGQGVNYGYTF.

This rearrangement joins TRBV29-1 to TRBJ1-2; TRBD1 is a possible D gene (5 bases). Trimming left V 0 bases short and J 4 bases short, with 12 bases between. The CDR3 totals 14 residues. The germline gives CDR1 SQVTM, CDR2 ANQGSEA. CDR3 protein: CSVEDRGRSYGYTF. The CDR3 DNA reads as TGCAGCGTTGAAGATCGGGGACGGTCCTATGGCTACACCTTC.

V and J are TRBV12-3 or TRBV12-4 and TRBJ1-4; 7 bases fit TRBD1. There are 14 residues in the CDR3. V dropped 7 bases and J dropped 5; count of bases not matched to a gene: 7. CDR3 region: CASTTQGQNEKLFF. The CDR3 DNA follows: TGTGCCAGCACCACACAGGGGCAAAATGAAAAACTGTTTTTT.

The chain carries TRBV6-5 and TRBJ2-1; D tentatively fits TRBD1 or TRBD2 (5 bases each). Trimming removed 5 bases at V and 7 bases at J, with 12 bases between. Per germline, CDR1 MNHEY and CDR2 SVGAGI. The CDR3 totals 13 residues. The CDR3, as DNA: TGTGCCAGCAGTACGGGACCTCCTAATGAGCAGTTCTTC. Translating gives CASSTGPPNEQFF.

The V call is TRBV7-9, the J call TRBJ2-1; D might be TRBD1 (6 bases). The ends were cut back, 1 base at V and 9 bases at J, with 19 bases in the middle. CDR1 and CDR2 (germline): SEHNR, FQNEAQ (reference sequence). The CDR3 is 16 amino acids. The CDR3 DNA follows: TGTGCCAGCAGCTTAGGATTCGCCGAGGGGGTTCCTGAGCAGTTCTTC. Translating gives CASSLGFAEGVPEQFF.

In this sample, this clonotype turned up a few times. The chain has TRBV5-1 and TRBJ1-6; D call uncertain. There are 14 residues in the CDR3. V gave up 2 bases and J gave up 14 bases, with 17 bases separating them. Germline CDR1 reads SGHRS; CDR2 reads YFSETQ. The CDR3 nucleotides read TGCGCCAGCAGCTTCGATGGAGGGTTCGGATCCCTCCACTTT. Translating gives CASSFDGGFGSLHF. The full variable domain, completed using reference TRBV5-1 and TRBJ1-6, is KAGVTQTPRYLIKTRGQQVTLSCSPISGHRSVSWYQQTPGQGLQFLFEYFSETQRNKGNFPGRFSGRQFSNSRSEMNVSTLELGDSALYLCASSFDGGFGSLHFGNGTRLTVT.

This clonotype appeared many times. The J gene is TRBJ1-4, the V gene TRBV7-2; TRBD1 matches 7 bases. V trimming: 0 bases; J trimming: 8 bases; junction bases outside the gene matches: 9. CDR1 and CDR2 from the germline V gene are SGHTA and FQGNSA. The CDR3 has 16 residues. CDR3 amino acids: CASSLARTGRREKLFF. The CDR3 DNA reads as TGTGCCAGCAGCTTAGCAAGGACAGGCCGAAGGGAAAAACTGTTTTTT.

This clonotype has ten or more counts. The V and J genes are TRBV7-2 and TRBJ1-1, with 7 bases identical to TRBD1. From germline, CDR1 is SGHTA and CDR2 FQGNSA. V shed 4 bases, J shed 5 bases, and the junction held 10 bases outside the gene matches. CDR3 size: 15 residues. The CDR3 DNA follows: TGTGCCAGCAGCTACAGACAGGGAGGAGGAACTGAAGCTTTCTTT. The encoded protein is CASSYRQGGGTEAFF.

V gene TRBV27 combines with J gene TRBJ1-6; weak D call: TRBD1 (6 bases). This CDR3 region has 14 residues. CDR1 and CDR2 (germline): MNHEY, SMNVEV (reference sequence). Trimming took 5 bases from V and 10 from J, leaving 15 bases between them. CDR3: CASSVTQGHSPLHF. Here the CDR3 DNA reads TGTGCCAGCAGTGTCACTCAGGGGCACTCACCCCTCCACTTT.

This clonotype was seen more than once but under ten times. This CDR3 reads CASSRKTAFNTGELFF. Here the CDR3 DNA reads TGTGCCAGCAGCCGAAAGACAGCCTTTAACACCGGGGAGCTGTTTTTT. The V call is TRBV7-2, the J call TRBJ2-2; a weak D match, TRBD1 (5 bases). Trimming pared 5 bases from V and 2 bases from J, leaving 15 bases between. CDR1 is SGHTA, CDR2 FQGNSA, per germline. The CDR3 is 16 residues long.